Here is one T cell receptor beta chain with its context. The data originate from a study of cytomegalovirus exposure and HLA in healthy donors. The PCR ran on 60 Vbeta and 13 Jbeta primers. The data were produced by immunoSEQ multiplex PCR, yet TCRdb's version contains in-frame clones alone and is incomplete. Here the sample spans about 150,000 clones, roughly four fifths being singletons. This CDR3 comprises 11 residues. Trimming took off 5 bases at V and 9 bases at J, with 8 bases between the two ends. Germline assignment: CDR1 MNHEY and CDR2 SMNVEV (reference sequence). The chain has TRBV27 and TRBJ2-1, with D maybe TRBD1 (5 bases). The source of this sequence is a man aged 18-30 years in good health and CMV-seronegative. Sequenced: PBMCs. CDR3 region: CASSPGSEQFF. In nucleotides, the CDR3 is TGTGCCAGCAGTCCAGGGTCTGAGCAGTTCTTC.